This T cell receptor beta chain was profiled in a study of beta chain features in type 1 diabetes. The investigators reverse transcribed all of the isolated RNA, so they sequenced expressed TCRB transcripts. Only in-frame clones appear in the TCRdb table, and some are missing; sequencing was by immunoSEQ multiplex PCR. The sample records fewer than 500,000 clones, about 14% being singletons. The CDR3 has 15 amino acids. V was trimmed by 2 bases and J by 4 bases, leaving 12 bases between them. Germline V gene lookup returns CDR1 MGHRA and CDR2 YSYEKL. The chain has TRBV4-1 and TRBJ2-1; D may be TRBD1 (5 bases). The material sequenced was naive CD4+ T cells from blood. The TCR comes from a man under 40 in good health. Here the CDR3 DNA reads TGCGCCAGCAGCCAAATAGGGGCCTTTTACAATGAGCAGTTCTTC. Protein: CASSQIGAFYNEQFF.